The source of this TCR beta chain is a study of beta chain features in type 1 diabetes. Across the study: The study found patients and healthy donors alike in age, gender and cell yields.

By way of CD45RO/CCR7/CD25/CD127/CD95/CD27, the CD4+ regulatory, stem cell-like memory, central memory and naive cells were sorted. V shed 6 bases and J 0 bases; nucleotides not matched to a gene: 13. Germline V CDR1 and CDR2: KGHSH, LQKENI. This CDR3 comprises 19 residues. This clone was recorded a few times. Isolated RNA was reverse transcribed in full, so expressed TCRB transcripts were sequenced. TCRdb's table, derived via immunoSEQ multiplex PCR, lists solely in-frame clones and lacks some. The sample holds fewer than 350,000 clones, about 20% seen once. This receptor was taken from a woman younger than 30 in good health. The sequenced material came from naive CD4+ T cells from blood. V is TRBV18 and J is TRBJ2-1, with 11 bases that match TRBD2. The DNA for the CDR3 is TGTGCCAGCTCTCGCAGACAGGGACTAGCGGAGAGCTCCTACAATGAGCAGTTCTTC. Protein: CASSRRQGLAESSYNEQFF.